This T cell receptor beta chain was retrieved from a study of CD8 T cells in ankylosing spondylitis. Comments on this clonotype: What it binds is unknown.

The germline V gene has CDR1 LGHDT and CDR2 YNNKEL (reference sequence). The trim removed 0 bases at V and 9 bases at J, leaving 5 bases unmatched. This CDR3 has 14 residues. A quantitative 5'-RACE method, one with molecular barcodes, was used to make TCR beta libraries. TCRdb fed the 5' RACE reads into MiXCR, producing one record per CDR3 protein. The top ten hold 19% of the sample, which has around 770,000 distinct CDR3 sequences, around 17% seen once. Study results and caveats: Characteristic, it appeared, of ankylosing spondylitis blood was a TCR beta motif of roughly eight highly homologous variants. In synovial fluid and blood from reactive arthritis, some motif variants were previously reported.

The J gene is TRBJ2-1, the V gene TRBV3-1, with 7 positions matching TRBD2. Specimen: blood, either unsorted or a sorted T cell fraction (not recorded which). The sequence derives from a male donor with ankylosing spondylitis. CDR3 protein: CASSQDARELEQFF. CDR3 DNA: TGTGCCAGCAGCCAAGACGCGCGGGAGCTTGAGCAGTTCTTC.